This TCR beta chain is from a study of Graves' ophthalmopathy and Graves' hyperthyroidism. Study-level information: Peripheral blood was collected at initial diagnosis, before any treatment.

Other autoimmune disease, uncontrolled infection, pregnancy and lactation led to exclusion. RNA transcripts provided the template for amplifying TCR beta CDR3 regions. The first-round RT-PCR employed HTBI primers together with the Qiagen OneStep RT-PCR kit. A multiplex PCR was then performed as the second round. TCRdb re-derived calls from the multiplex PCR reads in MiXCR, one entry per CDR3 protein. The sample records 650,000 to 900,000 distinct CDR3 sequences, 35% to 50% being singletons. Germline assignment: CDR1 KGHDR and CDR2 SFDVKD. CDR3 size: 13 residues. The V gene lost 2 bases and the J gene lost 4 bases, with 7 bases spanning the gap. Details on this clonotype: A much larger clone is a single base away; this may be a read error.

This clonotype originated in an adult man with Graves' ophthalmopathy. Sequencing was done on a sample of peripheral blood. The chain recombines TRBV24-1 with TRBJ2-5; D gene unclear. The CDR3: CATSDSRIETQYF. Written as DNA, the CDR3 is TGTGCCACCAGTGATTCAAGGATAGAGACCCAGTACTTC.